These 27 T cell receptor beta chains share one sample of origin, sequenced in a study of shared clonotypes between healthy human individuals. Using immunoSEQ multiplex PCR, the repertoire was profiled, and TCRdb retains in-frame clones only, with some absent. The profile shows about 2.4 million clones, 80% to 95% of them singletons. The sample comprised naive CD4+ T cells from PBMCs. As to subset: CD45RA+ positively selected. The receptors derive from a man between 18 and 35 years old in good health. Some clones in this sample may be carry-over from other donors' samples.

The chain combines TRBV2 with TRBJ2-2; either TRBD1 or TRBD2 may fit D (5 bases each). Trimming left V 10 bases short and J 4 bases short, with 19 bases between. The germline gives CDR1 SNHLY, CDR2 FYNNEI. CDR3 size: 15 residues. For the CDR3, the DNA is TGTGCCACCAGCGTGGGACCTTCTTTCACCGGGGAGCTGTTTTTT. Its translation is CATSVGPSFTGELFF. Full variable domain (rest looked up from reference TRBV2 and TRBJ2-2): EPEVTQTPSHQVTQMGQEVILRCVPISNHLYFYWYRQILGQKVEFLVSFYNNEISEKSEIFDDQFSVERPDGSNFTLKIRSTKLEDSAMYFCATSVGPSFTGELFFGEGSRLTVL.

The J gene is TRBJ2-2, the V gene TRBV7-3; TRBD2 is a possible D gene (6 bases). This CDR3 region has 15 residues. The V end was cut by 6 bases, the J end by 0 bases, with 11 bases between. The germline V gene has CDR1 SGHTA and CDR2 FQGTGA. The CDR3 loop is CASRARDSNTGELFF. The CDR3 coding sequence is TGTGCCAGCAGGGCCCGGGACTCGAACACCGGGGAGCTGTTTTTT.

This chain uses TRBV19 with TRBJ1-2, with a tentative D call TRBD1 (6 bases). The CDR3 contains 13 residues. CDR1 is LNHDA, CDR2 SQIVND, per germline (reference sequence). Here the CDR3 DNA reads TGTGTCACTAACCGGGGGGGGGCGGATGGCTACACCTTC. Its protein is CVTNRGGADGYTF.

Points on this clone: Other DNA variants within this sample encode the same CDR3. This chain links TRBV9 with TRBJ2-1, with 7 bases aligning to TRBD2. With 2 bases clipped from V and 5 bases from J, the junction kept 4 bases outside the gene matches. The CDR3 totals 14 residues. Germline assignment: CDR1 SGDLS and CDR2 YYNGEE. CDR3 sequence: CASSVGLADNEQFF. The CDR3 DNA sequence: TGTGCCAGCAGCGTTGGGCTAGCGGACAATGAGCAGTTCTTC.

With regard to this clone: The junction departs from germline at one end; a sequencing error may be responsible. This chain joins TRBV27 and TRBJ2-1, with D perhaps matching TRBD2 (6 bases). Germline-derived CDR1 and CDR2 are MNHEY and SMNVEV (reference sequence). The CDR3 is made up of 17 amino acids. CDR3 in DNA: TGTGTCAGCAGTTTATCCCTTCGCGGGGAGGCCTACAATGAGCAGTTCTTC. It translates to CVSSLSLRGEAYNEQFF.

A few counts support this clone. The chain links TRBV28 to TRBJ1-2; no firm D call. Germline values: CDR1 MDHEN, CDR2 SYDVKM. The CDR3 spans 13 residues. Trimming took 7 bases from V and 3 from J, leaving 12 bases between them. CDR3 protein: CASMRQSYYGYTF. DNA of the CDR3: TGTGCCAGCATGAGGCAGAGCTACTATGGCTACACCTTC.

The chain joins TRBV29-1 to TRBJ1-2, with a weak D call TRBD1 (6 bases). The CDR3 sequence is 14 residues long. Trimming shortened V by 6 bases and J by 3 bases, and 17 bases separated the two germline ends. From germline, CDR1 is SQVTM and CDR2 ANQGSEA. As DNA, the CDR3 is TGCAGCGTCGGCCAGAACAGGGCAGACTATGGCTACACCTTC. This translates into CSVGQNRADYGYTF.

This sequence joins TRBV5-4 and TRBJ2-2; 13 bases fit TRBD2. The CDR3 is 17 residues long. With V trimmed by 4 bases and J by 0 bases, 3 bases remained unmatched. Germline values: CDR1 SGHNT, CDR2 YYREEE (reference sequence). The CDR3 DNA sequence: TGTGCCAGCAGCCCGGGACTAGCGGGGTCGAACACCGGGGAGCTGTTTTTT. Protein product: CASSPGLAGSNTGELFF.

The gene calls are TRBV5-4 and TRBJ1-2, with D perhaps TRBD1 (5 bases). There are 14 residues in the CDR3. The V gene's germline CDR1 is SGHNT and CDR2 YYREEE (reference sequence). V was trimmed by 1 base and J by 4 bases, leaving 11 bases between them. CDR3 sequence reads: CASSLPGTSYGYTF. CDR3 nucleotides: TGTGCCAGCAGCTTGCCAGGGACCTCCTATGGCTACACCTTC.

V is TRBV7-9 and J is TRBJ1-4, with 11 nucleotides matching TRBD1. Germline V gene sequence: CDR1 SEHNR, CDR2 FQNEAQ (reference sequence). J was trimmed by 5 bases and V by 0 bases; bases with no gene match: 8. This CDR3 region has 18 residues. Here the CDR3 DNA reads TGTGCCAGCAGCTTAGCGCCGGGACAGGGGGTTATAAATGAAAAACTGTTTTTT. Its protein is CASSLAPGQGVINEKLFF. Variable domain in full (rest from reference TRBV7-9 and TRBJ1-4): DTGVSQNPRHKITKRGQNVTFRCDPISEHNRLYWYRQTLGQGPEFLTYFQNEAQLEKSRLLSDRFSAERPKGSFSTLEIQRTEQGDSAMYLCASSLAPGQGVINEKLFFGSGTQLSVL.

As for this clone: Additional DNA sequences in this sample encode the identical CDR3. This chain connects TRBV7-2 to TRBJ2-3; D gene uncertain. Germline V CDR1 and CDR2: SGHTA, FQGNSA. V was cut by 11 bases and J by 2 bases, with 8 bases left in between. The CDR3 runs to 11 residues. The CDR3 bases are TGTGCCTCCGGGCTCACAGATACGCAGTATTTT. Translating it yields CASGLTDTQYF.

The rearrangement links TRBV27 to TRBJ2-7, with D possibly TRBD1 on 6 matching bases. The V gene lost 1 base and the J gene lost 7 bases, with 17 bases spanning the gap. The length of the CDR3 is 15 residues. CDR1 and CDR2 from the germline V gene are MNHEY and SMNVEV (reference sequence). The CDR3, as DNA: TGTGCCAGCAGTTTATTCGGACAGCTCATAGGGGAGCAGTACTTC. Translating gives CASSLFGQLIGEQYF.

This rearrangement joins TRBV28 to TRBJ2-3; TRBD2 matches at 7 bases. From germline, CDR1 is MDHEN and CDR2 SYDVKM. The CDR3 covers 16 residues. J gave up 3 bases and V 2 bases, and 8 bases lay outside the gene matches. The CDR3 spells CASSLGGRAITDTQYF. CDR3 sequence (DNA): TGTGCCAGCAGTTTAGGGGGGAGGGCCATAACAGATACGCAGTATTTT.

The V call is TRBV29-1, the J call TRBJ1-1, with TRBD1 identical over 9 bases. CDR3 length: 14 residues. Trimming took 7 bases from V and 3 from J; bases not matched to a gene: 9. Germline V gene sequence: CDR1 SQVTM, CDR2 ANQGSEA. CDR3 nucleotides: TGCAGCGGGCTTGTGGGACAGGGAGACACTGAAGCTTTCTTT. Translation gives CSGLVGQGDTEAFF.

This chain joins TRBV6-5 and TRBJ1-2; D not certain. Between the trimmed V and J ends, which lost 6 bases and 2 bases, there was a span of 13 bases. The germline gives CDR1 MNHEY, CDR2 SVGAGI. CDR3 size: 14 residues. CDR3 DNA: TGTGCCAGCAGCCGCGGTGGCAGCAACTATGGCTACACCTTC. As protein: CASSRGGSNYGYTF.

The chain uses TRBV2 and TRBJ1-5; D unresolved. The V gene lost 3 bases and the J gene lost 1 base, with 7 bases spanning the gap. There are 14 residues in the CDR3. CDR1 and CDR2 (germline): SNHLY, FYNNEI. CDR3 in DNA: TGTGCCAGCAGTGAGATGCTGAGCAATCAGCCCCAGCATTTT. This encodes CASSEMLSNQPQHF.

The J gene is TRBJ2-4, the V gene TRBV5-1; D gene ambiguous. CDR3 length: 15 amino acids. Trimming took 4 bases from V and 0 from J, leaving 11 bases between them. Germline lookup yields CDR1 SGHRS and CDR2 YFSETQ. CDR3 sequence: CASSPTRLAKNIQYF. The CDR3 DNA is TGCGCCAGCAGCCCCACCCGACTAGCCAAAAACATTCAGTACTTC.

The chain couples TRBV11-2 to TRBJ2-3; D remains unclear. V gave up 0 bases and J gave up 7 bases, with 17 bases separating them. The CDR3 is 16 residues long. Per the germline V gene, CDR1 is SGHAT and CDR2 is FQNNGV. CDR3 in amino acids: CASSLDPSVPLHTQYF. In DNA, the CDR3 is TGTGCCAGCAGCTTAGATCCCTCTGTCCCCCTTCATACGCAGTATTTT.

The chain joins TRBV9 to TRBJ1-2; D might be TRBD1 (6 bases). V gave up 4 bases and J gave up 4 bases, with 14 bases separating them. Per germline, CDR1 SGDLS and CDR2 YYNGEE. The CDR3 runs 14 residues. CDR3 coding DNA: TGTGCCAGCAGCCCCCCAGGGGCCCCCTATGGCTACACCTTC. Amino acid sequence: CASSPPGAPYGYTF. Drawing the rest from reference TRBV9 and TRBJ1-2, the complete variable domain is DSGVTQTPKHLITATGQRVTLRCSPRSGDLSVYWYQQSLDQGLQFLIQYYNGEERAKGNILERFSAQQFPDLHSELNLSSLELGDSALYFCASSPPGAPYGYTFGSGTRLTVV.

The chain combines TRBV19 with TRBJ2-7, with TRBD1 matching over 8 bases. The CDR3 extends over 17 amino acids. Germline loops: CDR1 LNHDA, CDR2 SQIVND (reference sequence). V was clipped by 5 bases and J by 6 bases; unmatched bases: 18. The CDR3 DNA sequence: TGTGCCAGTAGTCCCGCGGTGTGGACAGGGCAAAGGTTCGAGCAGTACTTC. It translates to CASSPAVWTGQRFEQYF. Filled out from reference TRBV19 and TRBJ2-7, the complete variable domain reads DGGITQSPKYLFRKEGQNVTLSCEQNLNHDAMYWYRQDPGQGLRLIYYSQIVNDFQKGDIAEGYSVSREKKESFPLTVTSAQKNPTAFYLCASSPAVWTGQRFEQYFGPGTRLTVT.

This chain uses TRBV7-2 with TRBJ1-1, with D possibly TRBD1 on 5 matching bases. Trimming took off 2 bases at V and 1 base at J, with 14 bases between the two ends. This CDR3 is built from 16 residues. Germline assignment: CDR1 SGHTA and CDR2 FQGNSA. The CDR3 sequence: CASSLFPPGQNTEAFF. The CDR3 DNA reads as TGTGCCAGCAGCTTATTCCCTCCCGGACAGAACACTGAAGCTTTCTTT.

This clone has only one observation. The same CDR3 also results from other DNA sequences found in this sample. V and J are TRBV7-2 and TRBJ1-2; TRBD1 matches 7 bases. CDR3 length: 12 amino acids. V lost 6 bases to trimming and J lost 8 bases; unmatched junction nucleotides: 6. Germline assignment: CDR1 SGHTA and CDR2 FQGNSA. This chain's CDR3 is CASSSQGYGYTF. The CDR3 DNA reads TGTGCCAGCAGTTCACAGGGGTACGGCTACACCTTC.

The chain carries TRBV28 and TRBJ1-5, with no clear D. Germline-derived CDR1 and CDR2 are MDHEN and SYDVKM. The CDR3 covers 12 residues. The V and J ends lost 3 bases and 5 bases respectively, with 5 bases between them. CDR3 DNA: TGTGCCAGCAGTTTTCGGCATCAGCCCCAGCATTTT. It yields the protein CASSFRHQPQHF.

The rearrangement uses TRBV9 and TRBJ2-7; 8 nucleotides match TRBD1. V shed 2 bases and J 6 bases; nucleotides not matched to a gene: 1. The CDR3 runs to 12 residues. Germline CDR1 and CDR2: SGDLS and YYNGEE. CDR3 protein: CASSVGTGEQYF. The CDR3 bases are TGTGCCAGCAGCGTTGGGACAGGCGAGCAGTACTTC. Based on the CDR3 plus reference TRBV9 and TRBJ2-7, the full variable domain is DSGVTQTPKHLITATGQRVTLRCSPRSGDLSVYWYQQSLDQGLQFLIQYYNGEERAKGNILERFSAQQFPDLHSELNLSSLELGDSALYFCASSVGTGEQYFGPGTRLTVT.

This chain links TRBV20-1 with TRBJ2-7; D might be TRBD2 (5 bases). V shed 7 bases and J shed 4 bases, with 11 bases lying between them. This CDR3 is built from 11 residues. Per the germline V gene, CDR1 is DFQATT and CDR2 is SNEGSKA (reference sequence). The CDR3 region is CSVGGAYEQYF. Here the CDR3 DNA reads TGCAGTGTTGGAGGAGCATACGAGCAGTACTTC.

The chain links TRBV5-1 to TRBJ2-3; 7 nucleotides line up with TRBD1. The germline V gene has CDR1 SGHRS and CDR2 YFSETQ. Trimming at V came to 4 bases and at J to 1 base, leaving 6 bases not matched to a gene. This CDR3 has 15 residues. CDR3 DNA: TGCGCCAGCAGCCCCGGACAGGAGGGCACAGATACGCAGTATTTT. Its translation: CASSPGQEGTDTQYF.

J is TRBJ2-1 and V is TRBV27; 9 nucleotides match TRBD2. The CDR3 has 17 amino acids. Germline CDR1 and CDR2: MNHEY and SMNVEV (reference sequence). With 3 bases clipped from V and 3 bases from J, the junction kept 9 bases outside the gene matches. CDR3 coding DNA: TGTGCCAGCAGTTTCCGCCTGGATAGCGGGAGCTACAATGAGCAGTTCTTC. This encodes CASSFRLDSGSYNEQFF.